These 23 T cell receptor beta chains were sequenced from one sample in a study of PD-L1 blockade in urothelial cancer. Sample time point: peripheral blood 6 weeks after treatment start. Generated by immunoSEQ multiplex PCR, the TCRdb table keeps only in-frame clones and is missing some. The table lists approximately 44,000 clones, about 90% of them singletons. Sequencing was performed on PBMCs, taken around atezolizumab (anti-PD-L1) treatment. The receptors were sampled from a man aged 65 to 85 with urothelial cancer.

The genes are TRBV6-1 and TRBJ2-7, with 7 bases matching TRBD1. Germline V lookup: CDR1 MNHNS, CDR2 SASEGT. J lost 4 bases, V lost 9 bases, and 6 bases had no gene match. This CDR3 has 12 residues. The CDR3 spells CASNRDRYEQYF. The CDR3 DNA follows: TGTGCCAGTAACCGGGACAGATACGAGCAGTACTTC.

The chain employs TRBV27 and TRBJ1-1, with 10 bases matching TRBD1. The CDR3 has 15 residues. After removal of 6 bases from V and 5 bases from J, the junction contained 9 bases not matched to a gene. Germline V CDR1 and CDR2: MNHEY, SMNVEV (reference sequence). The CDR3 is CASRRGTGVWTEAFF. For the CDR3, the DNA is TGTGCCAGCAGAAGGGGGACAGGGGTTTGGACTGAAGCTTTCTTT.

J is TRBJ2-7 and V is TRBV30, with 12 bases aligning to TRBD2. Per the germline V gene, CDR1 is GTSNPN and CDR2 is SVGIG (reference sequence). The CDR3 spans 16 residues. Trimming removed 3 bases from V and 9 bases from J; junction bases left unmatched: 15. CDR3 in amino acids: CAWSRTAPGLAGRQYF. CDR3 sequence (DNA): TGTGCCTGGAGCCGTACCGCCCCTGGACTAGCGGGAAGGCAGTACTTC.

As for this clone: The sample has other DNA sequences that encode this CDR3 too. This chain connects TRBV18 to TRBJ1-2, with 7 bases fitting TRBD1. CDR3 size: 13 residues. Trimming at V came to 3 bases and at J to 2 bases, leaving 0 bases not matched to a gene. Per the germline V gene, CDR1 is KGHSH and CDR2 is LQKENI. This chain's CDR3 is CASSPGQNYGYTF. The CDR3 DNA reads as TGTGCCAGCTCACCGGGACAGAACTATGGCTACACCTTC.

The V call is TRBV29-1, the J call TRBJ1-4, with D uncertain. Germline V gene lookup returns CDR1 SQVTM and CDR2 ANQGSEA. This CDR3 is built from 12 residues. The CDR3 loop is CTALAANEKLFF. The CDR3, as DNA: TGCACCGCGCTGGCAGCGAATGAAAAACTGTTTTTT.

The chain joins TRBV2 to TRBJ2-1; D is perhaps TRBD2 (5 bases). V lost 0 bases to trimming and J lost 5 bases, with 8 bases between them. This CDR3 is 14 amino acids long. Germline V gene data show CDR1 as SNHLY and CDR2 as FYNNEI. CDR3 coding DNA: TGTGCCAGCAGTGAAGCGCTGAGGGACAATGAGCAGTTCTTC. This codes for CASSEALRDNEQFF.

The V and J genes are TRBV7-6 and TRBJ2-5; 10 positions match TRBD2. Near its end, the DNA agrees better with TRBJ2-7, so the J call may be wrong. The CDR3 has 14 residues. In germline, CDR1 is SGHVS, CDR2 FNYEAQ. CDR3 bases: TGTGCCAGCAGCCCCGAGCGGGAGGGCTCCGAGCAGTACTTC. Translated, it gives CASSPEREGSEQYF.

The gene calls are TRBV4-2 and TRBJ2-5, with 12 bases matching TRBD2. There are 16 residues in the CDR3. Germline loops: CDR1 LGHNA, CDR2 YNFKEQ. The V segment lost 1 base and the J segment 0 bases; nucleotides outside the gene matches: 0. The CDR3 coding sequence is TGTGCCAGCAGCCAAGGGACTAGCGGGAACCAAGAGACCCAGTACTTC. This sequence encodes CASSQGTSGNQETQYF.

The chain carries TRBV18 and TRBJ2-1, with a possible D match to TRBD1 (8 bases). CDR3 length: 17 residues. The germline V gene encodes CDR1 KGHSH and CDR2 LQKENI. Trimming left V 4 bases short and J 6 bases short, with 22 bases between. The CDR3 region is CASSRLQGGYSGNEQFF. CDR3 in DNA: TGTGCCAGCTCACGACTACAGGGGGGGTATTCGGGCAATGAGCAGTTCTTC. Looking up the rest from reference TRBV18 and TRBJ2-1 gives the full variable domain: NAGVMQNPRHLVRRRGQEARLRCSPMKGHSHVYWYRQLPEEGLKFMVYLQKENIIDESGMPKERFSAEFPKEGPSILRIQQVVRGDSAAYFCASSRLQGGYSGNEQFFGPGTRLTVL.

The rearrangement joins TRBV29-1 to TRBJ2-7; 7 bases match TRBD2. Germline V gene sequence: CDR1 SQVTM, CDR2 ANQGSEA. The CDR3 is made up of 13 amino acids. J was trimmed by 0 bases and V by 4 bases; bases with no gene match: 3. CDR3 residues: CSVGRGDSYEQYF. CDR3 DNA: TGCAGCGTTGGTCGGGGGGACTCCTACGAGCAGTACTTC.

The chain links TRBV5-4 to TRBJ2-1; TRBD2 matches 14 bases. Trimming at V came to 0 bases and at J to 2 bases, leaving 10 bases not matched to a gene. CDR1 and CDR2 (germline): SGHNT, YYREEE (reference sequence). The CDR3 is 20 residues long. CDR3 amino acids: CASSLGYETSGRGTYNEQFF. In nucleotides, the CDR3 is TGTGCCAGCAGCTTGGGCTATGAGACTAGCGGGAGGGGGACCTACAATGAGCAGTTCTTC.

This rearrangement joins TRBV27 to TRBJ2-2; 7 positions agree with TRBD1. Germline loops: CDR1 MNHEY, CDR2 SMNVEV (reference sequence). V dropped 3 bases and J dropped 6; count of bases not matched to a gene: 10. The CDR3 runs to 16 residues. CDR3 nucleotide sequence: TGTGCCAGCAGTTTGGATAGGGGGCTGTCGGCCGGGGAGCTGTTTTTT. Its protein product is CASSLDRGLSAGELFF.

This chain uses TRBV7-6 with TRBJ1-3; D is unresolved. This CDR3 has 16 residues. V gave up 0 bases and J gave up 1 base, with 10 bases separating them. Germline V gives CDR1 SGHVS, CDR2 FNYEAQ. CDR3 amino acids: CASSLATAGSGNTIYF. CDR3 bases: TGTGCCAGCAGCTTAGCGACGGCCGGGTCTGGAAACACCATATATTTT.

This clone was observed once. CDR3 loop: CASSFAGSNTEAFF. The CDR3 coding sequence is TGCGCCAGCAGCTTTGCAGGCTCGAACACTGAAGCTTTCTTT. This chain links TRBV5-1 with TRBJ1-1, with no clear D. V was shortened by 2 bases and J by 1 base, with 9 bases between the two germline ends. CDR1 is SGHRS, CDR2 YFSETQ, per germline. This CDR3 is 14 amino acids long.

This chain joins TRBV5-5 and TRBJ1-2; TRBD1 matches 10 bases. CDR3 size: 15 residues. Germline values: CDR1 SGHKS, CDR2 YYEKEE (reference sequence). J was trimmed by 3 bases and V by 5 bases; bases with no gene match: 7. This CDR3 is CASSWTGGEDYGYTF. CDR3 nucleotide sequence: TGTGCCAGCAGTTGGACAGGGGGAGAGGACTATGGCTACACCTTC.

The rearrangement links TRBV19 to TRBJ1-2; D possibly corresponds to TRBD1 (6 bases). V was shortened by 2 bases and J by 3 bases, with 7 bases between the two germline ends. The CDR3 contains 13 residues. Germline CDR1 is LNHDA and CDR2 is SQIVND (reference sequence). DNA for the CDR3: TGTGCCAGTAGTATATGGACAGACTATGGCTACACCTTC. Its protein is CASSIWTDYGYTF.

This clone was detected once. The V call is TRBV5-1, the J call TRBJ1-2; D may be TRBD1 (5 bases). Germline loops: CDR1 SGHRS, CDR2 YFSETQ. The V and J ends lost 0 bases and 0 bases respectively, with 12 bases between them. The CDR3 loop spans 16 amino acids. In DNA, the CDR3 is TGCGCCAGCAGCTTGGCGGGGGGGACCGCTAACTATGGCTACACCTTC. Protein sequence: CASSLAGGTANYGYTF.

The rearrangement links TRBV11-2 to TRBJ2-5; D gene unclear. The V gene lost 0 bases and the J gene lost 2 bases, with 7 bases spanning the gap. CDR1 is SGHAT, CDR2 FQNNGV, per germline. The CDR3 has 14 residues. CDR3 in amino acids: CASSLEQPQETQYF. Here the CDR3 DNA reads TGTGCCAGCAGCTTAGAACAGCCTCAAGAGACCCAGTACTTC.

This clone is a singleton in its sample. In DNA, the CDR3 is TGTGCCGCTGGGCGGGTAGCAGATACGCAGTATTTT. Its translation: CAAGRVADTQYF. This chain links TRBV10-3 with TRBJ2-3; perhaps TRBD2 as D (5 bases). The CDR3 has 12 amino acids. From germline, CDR1 is ENHRY and CDR2 SYGVKD. Trimming removed 11 bases at V and 4 bases at J, with 13 bases between.

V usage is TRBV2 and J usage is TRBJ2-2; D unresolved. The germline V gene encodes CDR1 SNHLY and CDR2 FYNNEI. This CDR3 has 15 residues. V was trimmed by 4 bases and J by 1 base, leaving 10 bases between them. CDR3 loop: CASSGRVGNTGELFF. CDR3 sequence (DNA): TGTGCCAGCAGTGGACGGGTGGGGAACACCGGGGAGCTGTTTTTT.

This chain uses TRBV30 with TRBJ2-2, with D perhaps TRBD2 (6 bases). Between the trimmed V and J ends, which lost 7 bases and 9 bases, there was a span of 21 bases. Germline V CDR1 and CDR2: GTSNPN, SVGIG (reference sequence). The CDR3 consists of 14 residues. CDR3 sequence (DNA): TGTGCCTCGGCTGCCGGGACTGCGTTGAGGGAGCTGTTTTTT. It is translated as CASAAGTALRELFF.

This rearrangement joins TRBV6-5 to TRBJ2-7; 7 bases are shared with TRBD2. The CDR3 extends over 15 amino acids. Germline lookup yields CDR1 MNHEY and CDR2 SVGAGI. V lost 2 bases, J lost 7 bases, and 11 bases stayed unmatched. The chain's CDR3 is CASSYGGGSRWEQYF. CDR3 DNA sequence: TGTGCCAGCAGTTACGGGGGGGGGTCAAGGTGGGAGCAGTACTTC.

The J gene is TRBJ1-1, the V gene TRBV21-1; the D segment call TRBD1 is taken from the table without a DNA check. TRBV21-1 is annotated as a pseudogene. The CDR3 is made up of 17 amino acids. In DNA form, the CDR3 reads TGTGCCAGCAGCTCCCCGACCCCGACAGGGCCGAACACTGAAGCTTTCTTT. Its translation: CASSSPTPTGPNTEAFF.